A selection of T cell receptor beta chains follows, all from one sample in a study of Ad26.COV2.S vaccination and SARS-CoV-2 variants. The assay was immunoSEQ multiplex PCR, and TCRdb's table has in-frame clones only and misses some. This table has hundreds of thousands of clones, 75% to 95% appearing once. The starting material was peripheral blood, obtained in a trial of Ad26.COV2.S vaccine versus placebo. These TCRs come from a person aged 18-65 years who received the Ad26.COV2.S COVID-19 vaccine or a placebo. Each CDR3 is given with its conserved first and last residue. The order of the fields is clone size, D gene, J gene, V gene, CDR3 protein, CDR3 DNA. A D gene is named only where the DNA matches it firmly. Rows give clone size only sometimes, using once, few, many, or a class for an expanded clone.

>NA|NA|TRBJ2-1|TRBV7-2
CASSLDPGSHEQFF
TGTGCCAGCAGCTTAGACCCGGGGAGCCATGAGCAGTTCTTC
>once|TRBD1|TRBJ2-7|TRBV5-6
CASSLVGQGNEQYF
TGTGCCAGCAGCTTGGTGGGACAGGGAAACGAGCAGTACTTC
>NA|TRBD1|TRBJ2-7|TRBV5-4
CASSLGTGGTYEQYF
TGTGCCAGCAGCTTGGGGACAGGGGGCACCTACGAGCAGTACTTC
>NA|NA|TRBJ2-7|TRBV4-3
CASSQGGGSYEQYF
TGCGCCAGCAGCCAAGGTGGGGGGTCCTACGAGCAGTACTTC
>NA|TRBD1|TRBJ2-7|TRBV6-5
CASSYSGQGGGYEQYF
TGTGCCAGCAGTTACTCAGGACAGGGGGGTGGATACGAGCAGTACTTC
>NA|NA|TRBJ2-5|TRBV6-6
CASSYQGPETQYF
TGTGCCAGCAGTTATCAGGGGCCGGAGACCCAGTACTTC
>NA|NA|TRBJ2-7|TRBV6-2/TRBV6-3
CASSYTATYEQYF
TGTGCCAGCAGTTACACAGCGACCTACGAGCAGTACTTC
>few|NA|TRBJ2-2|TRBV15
CATSREQFQGGELFF
TGTGCCACCAGCAGAGAACAGTTTCAGGGCGGGGAGCTGTTTTTT
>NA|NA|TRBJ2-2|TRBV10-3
CAISESGGTGELFF
TGTGCCATCAGTGAGTCGGGAGGCACCGGGGAGCTGTTTTTT
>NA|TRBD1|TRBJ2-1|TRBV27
CASSLGTGSYNEQFF
TGTGCCAGCAGTTTGGGGACAGGCTCCTACAATGAGCAGTTCTTC
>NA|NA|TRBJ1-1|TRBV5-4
CASNSGTRNTEAFF
TGTGCCAGCAACTCCGGGACACGGAACACTGAAGCTTTCTTT
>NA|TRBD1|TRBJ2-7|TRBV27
CASRLRGLGSSYEQYF
TGTGCCAGCAGGTTGAGGGGGCTGGGAAGCTCCTACGAGCAGTACTTC
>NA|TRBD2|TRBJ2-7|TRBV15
CATSRGASGNYEQYF
TGTGCCACCAGCAGAGGAGCTAGCGGGAACTACGAGCAGTACTTC
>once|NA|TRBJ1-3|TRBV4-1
CASSPTNGLGPGNTIYF
TGCGCCAGCAGCCCTACAAACGGGTTGGGACCTGGAAACACCATATATTTT
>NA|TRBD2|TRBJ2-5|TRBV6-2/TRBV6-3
CASSNPGSGGETQYF
TGTGCCAGCAGTAACCCGGGTAGCGGGGGGGAGACCCAGTACTTC
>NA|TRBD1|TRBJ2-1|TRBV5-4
CASSIQGADEQFF
TGTGCCAGCAGCATTCAGGGGGCGGATGAGCAGTTCTTC
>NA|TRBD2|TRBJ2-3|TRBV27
CASTHGQGGGTDTQYF
TGTGCCAGCACCCATGGGCAGGGCGGGGGTACAGATACGCAGTATTTT